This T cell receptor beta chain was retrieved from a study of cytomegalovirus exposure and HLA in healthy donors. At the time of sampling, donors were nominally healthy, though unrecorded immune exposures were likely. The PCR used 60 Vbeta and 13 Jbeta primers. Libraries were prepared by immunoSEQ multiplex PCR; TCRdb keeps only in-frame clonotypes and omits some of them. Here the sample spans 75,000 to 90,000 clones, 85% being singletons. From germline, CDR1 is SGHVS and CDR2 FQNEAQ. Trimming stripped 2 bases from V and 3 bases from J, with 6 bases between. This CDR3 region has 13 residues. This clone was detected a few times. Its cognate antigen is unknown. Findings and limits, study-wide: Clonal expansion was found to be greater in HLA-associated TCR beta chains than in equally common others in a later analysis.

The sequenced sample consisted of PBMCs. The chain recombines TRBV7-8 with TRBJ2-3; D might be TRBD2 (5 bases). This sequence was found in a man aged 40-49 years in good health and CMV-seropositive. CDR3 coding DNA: TGTGCCAGCAGCTTAAGACTAACAGATACGCAGTATTTT. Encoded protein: CASSLRLTDTQYF. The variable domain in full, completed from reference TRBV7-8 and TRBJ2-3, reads GAGVSQSPRYKVAKRGQDVALRCDPISGHVSLFWYQQALGQGPEFLTYFQNEAQLDKSGLPSDRFFAERPEGSVSTLKIQRTQQEDSAVYLCASSLRLTDTQYFGPGTRLTVL.